The clone carrying this T cell receptor beta chain was counted ten times or more. As yet, its antigen is unknown. This CDR3 spans 17 amino acids. MiXCR was run by TCRdb on the RT-PCR reads, yielding one entry per CDR3 protein. The data show approximately 290,000 distinct CDR3 sequences, roughly 22% seen once. This record belongs to a study of response to subunit inactivated influenza vaccine. Study findings and constraints: The authors put forward the suggestion that each seasonal influenza vaccination may bring in only a limited number of new T cells.

The TCR sequence derives from a man aged 45 to 70 who received an inactivated influenza vaccine. V usage is TRBV21-1 and J usage is TRBJ2-3; the table's D call, TRBD2, was not checked against the DNA. TRBV21-1 is given as a pseudogene. The sample was PBMCs from blood, taken about 20 months after vaccination. The chain's CDR3 is CASSNWPSGFRTDTQYF. In DNA, the CDR3 is TGTGCCAGCAGCAATTGGCCCAGCGGATTTCGCACAGATACGCAGTATTTT.